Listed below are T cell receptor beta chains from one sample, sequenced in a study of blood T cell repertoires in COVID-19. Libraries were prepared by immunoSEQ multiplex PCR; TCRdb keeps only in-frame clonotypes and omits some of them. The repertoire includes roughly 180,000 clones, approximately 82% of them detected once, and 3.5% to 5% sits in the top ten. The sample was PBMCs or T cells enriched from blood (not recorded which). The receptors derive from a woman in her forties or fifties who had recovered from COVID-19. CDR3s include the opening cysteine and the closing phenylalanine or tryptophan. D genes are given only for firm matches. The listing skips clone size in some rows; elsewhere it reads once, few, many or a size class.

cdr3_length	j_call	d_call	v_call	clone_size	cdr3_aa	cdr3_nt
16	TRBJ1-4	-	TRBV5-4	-	CASSSGTSRGNEKLFF	TGTGCCAGCAGCTCCGGGACATCTCGGGGCAATGAAAAACTGTTTTTT
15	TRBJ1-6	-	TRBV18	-	CASSDQGPPNSPLHF	TGTGCCAGCTCAGACCAGGGGCCGCCTAATTCACCCCTCCACTTT
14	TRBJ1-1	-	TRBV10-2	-	CASRGLERDTEAFF	TGCGCCAGCAGGGGGCTGGAGAGAGACACTGAAGCTTTCTTT
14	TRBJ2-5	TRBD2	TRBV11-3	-	CASSPGGVLETQYF	TGTGCCAGCAGCCCGGGAGGGGTTTTGGAGACCCAGTACTTC
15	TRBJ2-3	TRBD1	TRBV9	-	CASSVVSGGTDTQYF	TGTGCCAGCAGCGTGGTGTCAGGGGGTACAGATACGCAGTATTTT
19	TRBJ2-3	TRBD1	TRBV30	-	CAGTNRGLRRGVTTDTQYF	TGTGCCGGAACCAACAGGGGGTTGAGGAGAGGAGTAACCACAGATACGCAGTATTTT
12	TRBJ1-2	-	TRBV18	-	CASSPDWGGYTF	TGTGCCAGCTCACCAGACTGGGGCGGCTACACCTTC
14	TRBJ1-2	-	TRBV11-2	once	CASSFTGGPYGYTF	TGTGCCAGCAGCTTTACGGGGGGCCCTTATGGCTACACCTTC
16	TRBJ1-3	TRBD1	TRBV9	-	CASSAHPDRGGNTIYF	TGTGCCAGCAGCGCCCATCCCGACAGGGGTGGGAACACCATATATTTT
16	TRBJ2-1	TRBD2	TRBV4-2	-	CASSQSYGGARNEQFF	TGTGCCAGCAGCCAATCTTACGGGGGGGCTCGGAATGAGCAGTTCTTC
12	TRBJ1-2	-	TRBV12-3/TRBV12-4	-	CASRGVASGYTF	TGTGCCAGCCGAGGAGTGGCGAGTGGCTACACCTTC
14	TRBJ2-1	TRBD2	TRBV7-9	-	CASSPGTTYNEQFF	TGTGCCAGCAGCCCCGGGACTACCTACAATGAGCAGTTCTTC
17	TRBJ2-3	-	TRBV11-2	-	CASSPNLGGGRPDTQYF	TGTGCCAGCAGCCCGAATCTTGGGGGCGGGAGACCAGATACGCAGTATTTT
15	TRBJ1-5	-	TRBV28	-	CASSQAGWRNQPQHF	TGTGCCAGCTCCCAGGCAGGGTGGCGCAATCAGCCCCAGCATTTT
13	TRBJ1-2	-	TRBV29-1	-	CSTDWGHGFGYTF	TGCAGCACCGACTGGGGACACGGTTTCGGCTACACCTTC
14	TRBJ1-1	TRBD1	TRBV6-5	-	CASRLTGESTEAFF	TGTGCCAGCAGGCTAACAGGGGAGAGCACTGAAGCTTTCTTT
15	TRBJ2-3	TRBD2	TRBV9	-	CASSARLAVADTQYF	TGTGCCAGCAGCGCCCGACTAGCGGTTGCCGATACGCAGTATTTT
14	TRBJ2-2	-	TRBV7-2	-	CASSLGRSTGELFF	TGTGCCAGCAGCTTAGGTCGGAGTACCGGGGAGCTGTTTTTT
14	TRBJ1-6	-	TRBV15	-	CATSRVRGEAPLHF	TGTGCCACCAGCAGAGTCAGGGGAGAGGCACCCCTCCACTTT
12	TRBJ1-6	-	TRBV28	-	CASSLQGRPLHF	TGTGCCAGCAGTTTGCAGGGAAGACCCCTCCACTTT
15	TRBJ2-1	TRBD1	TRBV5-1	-	CASSLERGHYNEQFF	TGCGCCAGCAGCTTGGAAAGGGGGCACTACAATGAGCAGTTCTTC
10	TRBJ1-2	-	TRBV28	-	CASSSLVATF	TGTGCCAGCAGTTCCCTTGTGGCTACCTTC
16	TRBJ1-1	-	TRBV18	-	CASSPRGGVRNTEAFF	TGTGCCAGCTCACCCCGGGGGGGGGTAAGGAACACTGAAGCTTTCTTT
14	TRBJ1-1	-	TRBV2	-	CASIRTEKNTEAFF	TGTGCCAGCATCCGGACAGAGAAGAACACTGAAGCTTTCTTT
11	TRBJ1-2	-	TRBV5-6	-	CASSFDYGYTF	TGTGCCAGCAGCTTCGACTATGGCTACACCTTC
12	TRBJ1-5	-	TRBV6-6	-	CASSRTIFPQHF	TGTGCCAGCAGTCGAACTATATTCCCCCAGCATTTT
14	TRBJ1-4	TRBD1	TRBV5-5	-	CASISDRDGEKLFF	TGTGCCAGCATCTCGGACAGGGACGGAGAAAAACTGTTTTTT
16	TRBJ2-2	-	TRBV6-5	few	CASSYGGAPNTGELFF	TGTGCCAGCAGTTACGGTGGGGCACCGAACACCGGGGAGCTGTTTTTT
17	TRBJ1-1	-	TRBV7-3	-	CASSLGRGGRRNTEAFF	TGTGCCAGCAGTCTGGGAAGAGGGGGTCGACGAAACACTGAAGCTTTCTTT
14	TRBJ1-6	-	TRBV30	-	CAWRRGSWNSPLHF	TGTGCCTGGAGGAGGGGGAGTTGGAATTCACCCCTCCACTTT
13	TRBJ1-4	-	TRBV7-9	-	CASSLIGKGELFF	TGTGCCAGCAGCTTAATCGGAAAGGGAGAACTGTTTTTT
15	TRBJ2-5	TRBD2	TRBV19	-	CASSIIAGGWETQYF	TGTGCCAGTAGTATTATAGCGGGAGGTTGGGAGACCCAGTACTTC
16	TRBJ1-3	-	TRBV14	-	CASSPFRKGEGNTIYF	TGTGCCAGCAGCCCCTTCCGAAAGGGAGAAGGAAACACCATATATTTT
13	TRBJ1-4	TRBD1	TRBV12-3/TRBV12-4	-	CASSLTGVEKLFF	TGTGCCAGCAGTTTGACAGGGGTTGAAAAACTGTTTTTT
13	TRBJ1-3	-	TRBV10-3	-	CATRFQGGNTIYF	TGTGCCACCAGGTTCCAGGGTGGAAACACCATATATTTT
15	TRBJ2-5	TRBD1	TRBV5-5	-	CASSPDRGRRETQYF	TGTGCCAGCAGCCCCGACAGGGGGCGCAGAGAGACCCAGTACTTC
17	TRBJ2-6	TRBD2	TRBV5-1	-	CASSLVSGRGGANVLTF	TGCGCCAGCAGCTTGGTCAGCGGGAGGGGTGGGGCCAACGTCCTGACTTTC
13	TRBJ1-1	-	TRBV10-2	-	CASAPGIGTEAFF	TGCGCCAGCGCCCCCGGGATAGGAACTGAAGCTTTCTTT
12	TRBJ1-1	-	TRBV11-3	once	CASSLEGLEAFF	TGTGCCAGCAGCTTAGAGGGCCTTGAAGCTTTCTTT
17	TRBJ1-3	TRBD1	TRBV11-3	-	CASSRDPAGGTGNTIYF	TGTGCCAGCAGCCGCGACCCGGCAGGGGGGACAGGAAACACCATATATTTT
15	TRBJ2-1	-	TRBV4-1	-	CASSQDPQTYNEQFF	TGCGCCAGCAGCCAAGACCCACAGACCTACAATGAGCAGTTCTTC
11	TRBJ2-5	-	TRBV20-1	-	CSARDRGTQYF	TGCAGTGCTAGAGATCGCGGGACCCAGTACTTC
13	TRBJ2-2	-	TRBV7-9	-	CASSPFATGELFF	TGTGCCAGCAGCCCCTTCGCGACCGGGGAGCTGTTTTTT
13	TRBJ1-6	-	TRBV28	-	CASRLAGVSPLHF	TGTGCCAGCAGGTTGGCCGGGGTATCACCCCTCCACTTT
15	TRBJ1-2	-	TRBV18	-	CASSRSTESGYGYTF	TGTGCCAGCTCGCGTTCGACAGAATCTGGGTATGGCTACACCTTC